Sequencing of this TCR beta chain was carried out in a study of blood T cell repertoires in COVID-19. About the study: The samples span acute and convalescent COVID-19 from the United States, Italy and Spain. T cells, B-cell-depleted T cells, or PBMCs provided the cDNA or gDNA that served as material.

V lost 2 bases to trimming and J lost 3 bases; unmatched junction nucleotides: 0. The CDR3 covers 16 residues. Per the germline V gene, CDR1 is MNHEY and CDR2 is SMNVEV (reference sequence). Original processing notes: Amplification of reference gene primers provided the estimated nucleated cell counts. Libraries were prepared by immunoSEQ multiplex PCR; TCRdb keeps only in-frame clonotypes and omits some of them. That table is the source of V, J and clone size, and D and trimming were worked out from the DNA. The repertoire holds roughly 230,000 clones, roughly 80% seen once, with 7.4% in the top ten.

The clonotype was recovered from a woman aged 45-60 years with acute or convalescent COVID-19. The gene calls are TRBV27 and TRBJ2-2; TRBD2 matches 13 bases. Sequenced input: peripheral blood. The chain's CDR3 is CASSLGLAGDTGELFF. CDR3 bases: TGTGCCAGCAGTTTAGGACTAGCGGGAGACACCGGGGAGCTGTTTTTT.